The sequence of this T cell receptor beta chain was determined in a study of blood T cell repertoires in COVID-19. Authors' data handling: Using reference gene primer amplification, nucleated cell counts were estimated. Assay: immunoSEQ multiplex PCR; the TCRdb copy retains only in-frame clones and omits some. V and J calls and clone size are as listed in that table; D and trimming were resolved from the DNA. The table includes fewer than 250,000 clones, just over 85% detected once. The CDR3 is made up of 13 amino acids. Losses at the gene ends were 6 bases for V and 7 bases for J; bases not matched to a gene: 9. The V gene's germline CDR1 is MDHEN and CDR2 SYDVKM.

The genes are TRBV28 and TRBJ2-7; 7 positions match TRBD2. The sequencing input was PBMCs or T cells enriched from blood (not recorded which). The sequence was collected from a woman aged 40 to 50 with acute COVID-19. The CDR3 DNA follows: TGTGCCAGCAGCCCGGGGGGTCTGGGTGAGCAGTACTTC. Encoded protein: CASSPGGLGEQYF.